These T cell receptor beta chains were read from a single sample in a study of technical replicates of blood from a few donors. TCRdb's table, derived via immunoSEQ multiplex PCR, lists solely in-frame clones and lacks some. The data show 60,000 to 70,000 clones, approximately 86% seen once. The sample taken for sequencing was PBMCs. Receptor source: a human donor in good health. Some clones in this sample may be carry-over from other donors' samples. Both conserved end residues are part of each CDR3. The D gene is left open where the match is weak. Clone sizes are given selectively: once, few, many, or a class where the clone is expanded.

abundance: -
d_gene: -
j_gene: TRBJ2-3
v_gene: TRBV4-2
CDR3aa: CASSQGLEADTQYF
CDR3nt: TGTGCCAGCAGCCAAGGACTAGAGGCAGATACGCAGTATTTT

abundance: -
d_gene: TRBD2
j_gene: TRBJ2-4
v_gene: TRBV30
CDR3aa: CAWSLAGLAKNIQYF
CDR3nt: TGTGCCTGGAGCTTAGCGGGGCTAGCCAAAAACATTCAGTACTTC

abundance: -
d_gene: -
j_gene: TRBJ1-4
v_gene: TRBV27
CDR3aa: CASSSPPYRELFF
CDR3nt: TGTGCCAGCAGTTCACCTCCCTACCGAGAACTGTTTTTT

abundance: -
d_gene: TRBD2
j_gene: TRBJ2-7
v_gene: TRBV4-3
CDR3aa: CASSQEAGPYEQYF
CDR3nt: TGCGCCAGCAGCCAAGAAGCGGGACCCTACGAGCAGTACTTC

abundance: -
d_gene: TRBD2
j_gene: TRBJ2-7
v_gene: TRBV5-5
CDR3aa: CASSWTSGESEQYF
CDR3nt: TGTGCCAGCAGCTGGACTAGCGGGGAGAGCGAGCAGTACTTC

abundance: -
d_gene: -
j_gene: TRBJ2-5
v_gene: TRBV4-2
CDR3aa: CASSQDGGANQETQYF
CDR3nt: TGTGCCAGCAGCCAAGATGGAGGGGCTAACCAAGAGACCCAGTACTTC

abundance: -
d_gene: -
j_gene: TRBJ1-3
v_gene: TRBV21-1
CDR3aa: CASSRLAGSSGNTIYF
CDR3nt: TGTGCCAGCAGCAGATTAGCGGGGAGCTCTGGAAACACCATATATTTT

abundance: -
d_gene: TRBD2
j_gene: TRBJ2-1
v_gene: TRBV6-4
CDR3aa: CASAPLAQGNEQFF
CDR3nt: TGTGCCAGCGCTCCACTAGCGCAGGGCAATGAGCAGTTCTTC

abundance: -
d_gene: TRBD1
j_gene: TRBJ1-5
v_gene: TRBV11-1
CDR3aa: CASSPVTGVDQPQHF
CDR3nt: TGTGCCAGCAGCCCCGTTACAGGGGTGGATCAGCCCCAGCATTTT

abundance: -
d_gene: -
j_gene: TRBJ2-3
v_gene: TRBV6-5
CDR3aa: CASSGSGSTDTQYF
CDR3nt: TGTGCCAGCAGTGGTTCGGGAAGCACAGATACGCAGTATTTT

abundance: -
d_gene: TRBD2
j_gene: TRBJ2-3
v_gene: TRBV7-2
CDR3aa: CASSSPGTSGRVGTDTQYF
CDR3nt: TGTGCCAGCAGCTCACCCGGGACTAGCGGGCGGGTTGGGACAGATACGCAGTATTTT

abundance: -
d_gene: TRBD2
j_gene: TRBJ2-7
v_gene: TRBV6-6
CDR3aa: CASSRSTAGVFREQYF
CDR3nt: TGTGCCAGCAGCCGCTCGACGGCGGGAGTATTTCGCGAGCAGTACTTC

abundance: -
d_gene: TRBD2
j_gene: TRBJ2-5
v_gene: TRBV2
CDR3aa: CASSRKSGGRETQYF
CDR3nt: TGTGCCAGCAGCAGAAAGTCGGGGGGGCGGGAGACCCAGTACTTC

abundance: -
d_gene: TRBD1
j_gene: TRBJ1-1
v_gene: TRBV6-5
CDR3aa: CASSYYRGRDTEAFF
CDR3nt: TGTGCCAGCAGTTACTACAGGGGTCGCGACACTGAAGCTTTCTTT

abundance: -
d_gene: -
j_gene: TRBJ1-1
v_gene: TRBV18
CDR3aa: CASSAQTDTEAFF
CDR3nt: TGTGCCAGCTCAGCACAGACAGACACTGAAGCTTTCTTT

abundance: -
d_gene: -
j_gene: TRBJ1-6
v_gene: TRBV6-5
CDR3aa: CASRLPRDKNSPLHF
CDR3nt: TGTGCCAGCAGGCTTCCCCGGGACAAGAATTCACCCCTCCACTTT

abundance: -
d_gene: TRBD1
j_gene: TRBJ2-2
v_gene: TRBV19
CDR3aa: CASNVGQGAFGELFF
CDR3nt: TGTGCCAGTAACGTGGGACAGGGGGCGTTCGGGGAGCTGTTTTTT

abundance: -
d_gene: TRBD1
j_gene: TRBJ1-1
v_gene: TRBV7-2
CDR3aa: CASSLPMGTVEAFF
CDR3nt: TGTGCCAGCAGCTTACCAATGGGGACAGTTGAAGCTTTCTTT

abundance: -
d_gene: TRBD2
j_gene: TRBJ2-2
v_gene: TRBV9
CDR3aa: CASSGRDYYTGELFF
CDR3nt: TGTGCCAGCAGCGGCCGGGACTACTACACCGGGGAGCTGTTTTTT

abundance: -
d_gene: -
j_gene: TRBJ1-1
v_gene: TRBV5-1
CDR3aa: CASSSSGNTEAFF
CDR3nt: TGCGCCAGCAGCTCCAGTGGGAACACTGAAGCTTTCTTT

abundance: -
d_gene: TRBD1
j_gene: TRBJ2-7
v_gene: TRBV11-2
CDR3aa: CASSLVRTGGLAYEQYF
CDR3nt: TGTGCCAGCAGCTTAGTCAGGACAGGGGGCCTGGCCTACGAGCAGTACTTC

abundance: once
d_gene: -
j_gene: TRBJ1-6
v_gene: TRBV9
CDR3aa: CASSVGLADSPLHF
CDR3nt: TGTGCCAGCAGCGTCGGACTGGCGGATTCACCCCTCCACTTT

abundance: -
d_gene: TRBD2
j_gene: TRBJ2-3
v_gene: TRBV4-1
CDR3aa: CASSQGGSGGTDTQYF
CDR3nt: TGCGCCAGCAGCCAAGGAGGTAGCGGGGGCACAGATACGCAGTATTTT

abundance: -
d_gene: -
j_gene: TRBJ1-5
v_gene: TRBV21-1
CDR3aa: CASSKALGAGQPQHF
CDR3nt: TGTGCCAGCAGCAAAGCGCTAGGTGCGGGTCAGCCCCAGCATTTT

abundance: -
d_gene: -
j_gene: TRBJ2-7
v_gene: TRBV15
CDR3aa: CATSRGEALSGEQYF
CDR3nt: TGTGCCACCAGCAGAGGGGAGGCCCTTTCGGGAGAGCAGTACTTC

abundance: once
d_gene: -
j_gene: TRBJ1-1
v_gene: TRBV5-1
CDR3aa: CASSPISGAGTEAFF
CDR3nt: TGCGCCAGCAGCCCGATCTCAGGGGCCGGGACTGAAGCTTTCTTT

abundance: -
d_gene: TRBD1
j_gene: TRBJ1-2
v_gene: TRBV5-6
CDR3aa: CASSLRDRGVRGYTF
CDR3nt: TGTGCCAGCAGCCTCAGGGACAGGGGGGTCCGGGGCTACACCTTC

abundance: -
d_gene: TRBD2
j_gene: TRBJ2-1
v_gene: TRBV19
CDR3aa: CASSPAAGGRSYNEQFF
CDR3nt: TGTGCCAGTAGTCCAGCGGCCGGCGGGAGGTCCTACAATGAGCAGTTCTTC

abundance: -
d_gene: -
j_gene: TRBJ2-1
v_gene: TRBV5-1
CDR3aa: CASSLSGSVNEQFF
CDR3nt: TGCGCCAGCAGCTTGTCCGGGAGTGTCAATGAGCAGTTCTTC

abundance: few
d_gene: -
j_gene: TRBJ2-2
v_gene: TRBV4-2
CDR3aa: CASSPVSFTGELFF
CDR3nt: TGTGCCAGCAGCCCTGTTAGTTTCACCGGGGAGCTGTTTTTT

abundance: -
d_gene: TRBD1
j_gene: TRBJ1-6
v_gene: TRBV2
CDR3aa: CASTLETGGLNSPLHF
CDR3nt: TGTGCCAGCACCTTAGAAACAGGGGGCCTTAATTCACCCCTCCACTTT

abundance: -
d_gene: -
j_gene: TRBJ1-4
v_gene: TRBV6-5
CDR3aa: CASKPRGRVNEKLFF
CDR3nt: TGTGCCAGCAAACCCCGGGGAAGGGTTAATGAAAAACTGTTTTTT

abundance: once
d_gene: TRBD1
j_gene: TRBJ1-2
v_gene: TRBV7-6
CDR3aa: CASSPGQGYGYTF
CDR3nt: TGTGCCAGCAGCCCGGGACAGGGTTATGGCTACACCTTC

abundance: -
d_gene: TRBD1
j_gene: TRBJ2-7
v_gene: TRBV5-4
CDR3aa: CASSTLAGQDEQYF
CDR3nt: TGTGCCAGCAGCACCTTAGCTGGACAGGACGAGCAGTACTTC

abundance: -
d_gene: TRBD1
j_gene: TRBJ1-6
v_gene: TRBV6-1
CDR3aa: CASSERDRIISPLHF
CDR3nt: TGTGCCAGCAGTGAACGGGACAGGATAATTTCACCCCTCCACTTT

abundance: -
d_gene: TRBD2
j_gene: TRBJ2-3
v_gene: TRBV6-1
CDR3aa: CASSGVAGGVDTQYF
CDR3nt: TGTGCCAGCAGTGGGGTAGCGGGAGGAGTAGATACGCAGTATTTT

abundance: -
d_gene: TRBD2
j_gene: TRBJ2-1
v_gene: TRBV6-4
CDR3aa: CASSDSVLADYNEQFF
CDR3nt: TGTGCCAGCAGTGACTCTGTACTAGCGGACTACAATGAGCAGTTCTTC